Below, one T cell receptor (beta chain) is given with its context. Its antigen remains unidentified. The CDR3 is 16 amino acids. V shed 6 bases, J shed 2 bases, and the junction held 7 bases outside the gene matches. From germline, CDR1 is MNHNS and CDR2 SASEGT. This sample was included in a study of identical twins. The study, taken as a whole, reports: Whereas memory repertoires showed no such difference, abundant cord blood beta clonotypes carried fewer insertions. Those out-of-frame alpha sequences shared by twins showed an excess of low generation probability.

With template switching, a universal primer site was added, and the cDNA carried unique molecular identifiers. TCRdb analysed the 5' RACE reads with MiXCR anew, one entry per CDR3 protein. This sample yields 1.5 million to 2 million distinct CDR3 sequences, of which under 35% are seen a single time; roughly 0.3% belongs to the top ten. All of the donors were Caucasians in good health. Sequencing was done on a sample of cord blood. The sequence came from a newborn girl in good health. The J gene is TRBJ2-3, the V gene TRBV6-1, with TRBD2 matching 11 bases. CDR3 amino acids: CASSKGTSGNTDTQYF. CDR3 in DNA: TGTGCCAGCAGCAAAGGGACTAGCGGAAACACAGATACGCAGTATTTT.